Included here is one TCR beta chain sequence, with context. What it binds is not known. The sample comes from a study of shared clonotypes between healthy human individuals. Study at large: Donor composition was two women and a few men, aged 18 to 49. Study results and caveats: The rarefaction results pointed to incomplete sorted-subset sequencing despite large depth. The genetic and exposure-history diversity represented was limited by few donors.

CD45RO-negative CD8 cells positively selected for CCR7 made up the naive population, which excluded terminally differentiated effector memory CD45RA+ cells. The protocol was immunoSEQ multiplex PCR, while the TCRdb copy is restricted to in-frame clones and leaves out a portion. The sample shows some 2 million clones, just under 95% of them seen only once. The CDR3 covers 16 residues. Germline CDR1 is LGHNA and CDR2 is YSLEER. V dropped 0 bases and J dropped 3; count of bases not matched to a gene: 8. This receptor was obtained from a man aged 18 to 30 in good health. The sample comprised naive CD8+ T cells sorted from blood. The chain is built from TRBV4-3 and TRBJ2-7; 7 positions agree with TRBD1. As DNA, the CDR3 is TGCGCCAGCAGCCAAGATGAGGGGACAGCTCTCTACGAGCAGTACTTC. Protein product: CASSQDEGTALYEQYF.